The TCR beta chain under discussion was sequenced for a study of T cell changes during pregnancy in multiple sclerosis. The CDR3 spans 16 residues. V was pared by 0 bases and J by 8 bases, with 17 bases between. Germline CDR1 reads LGHNA; CDR2 reads YNFKEQ. The method was immunoSEQ multiplex PCR; TCRdb's version includes in-frame clones alone and lacks a portion of them. The sample carries more than 45,000 clones, roughly 93% recorded once. This TCR was sampled from a female donor with multiple sclerosis, enrolled in a pregnancy study. Sequences were derived from CD8+ T cells from peripheral blood mononuclear cells, sampled in the second trimester of pregnancy. The chain carries TRBV4-2 and TRBJ2-1; D call uncertain. The CDR3 DNA follows: TGTGCCAGCAGCCAAGATGATCGTAGCCGAGTCGATGAGCAGTTCTTC. Translation gives CASSQDDRSRVDEQFF.